This record concerns one T cell receptor beta chain sequence. The data derive from a study of OX40 agonist ivuxolimab in advanced cancers. Study background: An agonistic anti-OX40 (CD134) antibody, ivuxolimab, was used to treat the patients.

Assay used: immunoSEQ multiplex PCR; TCRdb lists only in-frame clones, some missing. This repertoire shows 25,000 to 35,000 clones, about three quarters found once; its top ten account for approximately 20%. V was clipped by 3 bases and J by 0 bases, with 3 bases between them. The CDR3 is made up of 14 amino acids. Germline CDR1 reads MNHNS; CDR2 reads SASEGT. This clonotype originated in an adult with an advanced solid tumor such as melanoma, head and neck, liver or kidney cancer. The rearrangement joins TRBV6-1 to TRBJ2-6, with D unclear. Material: CD4+ or CD8+ T cells sorted from blood, obtained in a trial of the OX40 agonist ivuxolimab. CDR3 loop: CASSEYSGANVLTF. CDR3 nucleotide sequence: TGTGCCAGCAGTGAGTACTCTGGGGCCAACGTCCTGACTTTC.